This TCR beta chain was obtained from a study of spatial heterogeneity in lung cancer. Study details: There were consistently more beta-chain sequences detected than alpha-chain sequences. Raw reads showed each unique TCR and UMI combination turning up more than ten times on average.

The V end lost 3 bases, the J end lost 4 bases, and 10 bases lay between the germline ends. The CDR3 is 14 amino acids. CDR1 is SGHTA and CDR2 is FQGNSA in the germline V gene. Time point in this sample: sample taken at primary tumor resection. Frozen PBMC, nontumor lung or tumor provided whole RNA, which was sequenced unsorted. The sample holds many counts of this clonotype. A distinct unique molecular identifier was carried by each TCR cDNA molecule. Using its own MiXCR run on the 5' RACE reads, TCRdb lists one record per CDR3 protein. The data contain under 85,000 distinct CDR3 sequences, around 7.8% of them singletons.

The material sequenced was PBMCs, taken at surgery. The sequence came from a male donor with early-stage non-small cell lung cancer. V is TRBV7-2 and J is TRBJ1-3; D gene unclear. The CDR3, as DNA: TGTGCCAGCAGCTTGTACAGTGGAGGAAACACCATATATTTT. This translates into CASSLYSGGNTIYF.